The 26 T cell receptor beta chains reported below all come from one sample, sequenced in a study of T cell repertoires in cytomegalovirus infection. For these receptors, no antigen is known. Each CDR3 protein gets one entry after TCRdb re-called the reads with MiXCR. The sample lists around 540,000 distinct CDR3 sequences; roughly a third were seen once. The source was cultured PBMCs, collected from culture after CMV antigen stimulation. The receptors come from a human donor in good health (CMV status not recorded). Some clones in this sample may be carry-over from other donors' samples.

This rearrangement joins TRBV7-2 to TRBJ2-2; D gene unclear. CDR3 length: 16 amino acids. Germline CDR1 reads SGHTA; CDR2 reads FQGNSA. The V and J ends lost 6 bases and 4 bases respectively, with 18 bases between them. The CDR3 protein is CASRPGPRRGTGELFF. As DNA, the CDR3 is TGTGCCAGCAGGCCTGGTCCTAGAAGAGGCACCGGGGAGCTGTTTTTT.

This clonotype came up a few times. V is TRBV7-2 and J is TRBJ2-5, with D possibly TRBD2 on 5 matching bases. The CDR3 spans 16 residues. V was clipped by 1 base and J by 1 base, with 13 bases between them. CDR1 SGHTA and CDR2 FQGNSA come from the germline V gene. CDR3 coding DNA: TGTGCCAGCAGCTTAGGACGAAGCGGATTCCAAGAGACCCAGTACTTC. Its translation is CASSLGRSGFQETQYF.

Many counts were recorded for this clonotype. V and J are TRBV7-2 and TRBJ2-2; D perhaps matches TRBD2 (6 bases). CDR1 SGHTA and CDR2 FQGNSA come from the germline V gene. The ends were cut back, 1 base at V and 2 bases at J, with 8 bases in the middle. The CDR3 totals 15 residues. CDR3 sequence: CASSLGAGNTGELFF. The DNA for the CDR3 is TGTGCCAGCAGCTTAGGGGCGGGAAACACCGGGGAGCTGTTTTTT.

The CDR3 here is CASSQDRTTNEKLFF. CDR3 bases: TGCGCCAGCAGCCAAGATCGCACAACTAATGAAAAACTGTTTTTT. The chain has TRBV4-3 and TRBJ1-4; D is ambiguous. V lost 0 bases, J lost 0 bases, and 5 bases lay in between. There are 15 residues in the CDR3. Per the germline V gene, CDR1 is LGHNA and CDR2 is YSLEER.

This clonotype was counted between two and nine times. The chain has TRBV20-1 and TRBJ2-5; 9 bases are shared with TRBD1. CDR3 size: 18 residues. The trim removed 2 bases at V and 5 bases at J, leaving 18 bases unmatched. Germline V gene sequence: CDR1 DFQATT, CDR2 SNEGSKA (reference sequence). The CDR3 DNA is TGCAGTGCTAGATCCCCCCCCACAGGGGGCGCGAATACGGAGACCCAGTACTTC. As protein: CSARSPPTGGANTETQYF.

The sample holds many counts of this clonotype. The rearrangement links TRBV11-1 to TRBJ2-5, with D perhaps TRBD2 (6 bases). The V end was cut by 2 bases, the J end by 2 bases, with 18 bases between. Germline V gives CDR1 SGHAT, CDR2 FQDESV (reference sequence). The CDR3 contains 17 residues. DNA for the CDR3: TGTGCCAGCAGCTTACCCCGAAGGGGCGGGGTGCAAGAGACCCAGTACTTC. Translating it yields CASSLPRRGGVQETQYF.

V gene TRBV5-4 combines with J gene TRBJ2-7; 9 bases are a match to TRBD2. V lost 5 bases to trimming and J lost 3 bases; unmatched junction nucleotides: 6. CDR1 is SGHNT and CDR2 is YYREEE in the germline V gene (reference sequence). The CDR3 contains 14 residues. The CDR3 protein is CASRASGGNYEQYF. In DNA, the CDR3 is TGTGCCAGCAGGGCCAGCGGGGGGAACTACGAGCAGTACTTC.

The rearrangement uses TRBV7-2 and TRBJ2-1; 12 bases are shared with TRBD2. The germline V gene has CDR1 SGHTA and CDR2 FQGNSA. The CDR3 extends over 16 amino acids. The junction had 9 bases not matched to a gene; V was cut back by 3 bases and J by 9 bases. The CDR3 loop reads CASSLLLAGGFGEQFF. The CDR3 nucleotides read TGTGCCAGCAGCTTGCTACTAGCGGGAGGATTCGGTGAGCAGTTCTTC. The full variable domain, in which reference TRBV7-2 and TRBJ2-1 provide the parts outside the CDR3, is GAGVSQSPSNKVTEKGKDVELRCDPISGHTALYWYRQSLGQGLEFLIYFQGNSAPDKSGLPSDRFSAERTGGSVSTLTIQRTQQEDSAVYLCASSLLLAGGFGEQFFGPGTRLTVL.

This clonotype was detected a few times. The rearrangement joins TRBV7-3 to TRBJ2-3; the D gene is possibly TRBD2 (6 bases). Germline-derived CDR1 and CDR2 are SGHTA and FQGTGA. The V gene lost 4 bases and the J gene lost 6 bases, with 11 bases spanning the gap. CDR3 length equals 13 residues. The CDR3: CASSWEREDTQYF. The CDR3 DNA follows: TGTGCCAGCAGCTGGGAACGGGAGGATACGCAGTATTTT.

This clonotype was detected ten times or more. A junction boundary mismatches the germline segment, possibly from a read error. V and J are TRBV7-8 and TRBJ1-5, with D unclear. The V gene's germline CDR1 is SGHVS and CDR2 FQNEAQ. The CDR3 length is 14 residues. In nucleotides, the CDR3 is TGTGCCAGCACCTTAGACCCCGATTTCCAGCCCCAGCATTTT. The encoded protein is CASTLDPDFQPQHF.

The V call is TRBV4-3, the J call TRBJ1-2; D unresolved. Trimming took 0 bases from V and 0 from J, leaving 5 bases between them. This CDR3 has 14 residues. Germline V lookup: CDR1 LGHNA, CDR2 YSLEER. The CDR3 protein is CASSQDDANYGYTF. The DNA for the CDR3 is TGCGCCAGCAGCCAAGACGACGCTAACTATGGCTACACCTTC.

This clonotype was observed a handful of times. The rearrangement uses TRBV20-1 and TRBJ2-5; TRBD1 agrees at 11 bases. The CDR3 length is 12 residues. Germline assignment: CDR1 DFQATT and CDR2 SNEGSKA (reference sequence). V gave up 6 bases and J gave up 5 bases; unmatched junction bases: 2. CDR3 coding DNA: TGCAGTGCGCGGACAGGGGGCGAGACCCAGTACTTC. It codes for CSARTGGETQYF.

This clonotype was recorded many times. The gene calls are TRBV7-8 and TRBJ1-2, with D tentatively TRBD1 (5 bases). Trimming stripped 4 bases from V and 8 bases from J, with 17 bases between. The CDR3 sequence is 14 residues long. The germline V gene encodes CDR1 SGHVS and CDR2 FQNEAQ. The CDR3 sequence is CASSSKRQSLGYTF. CDR3 DNA: TGTGCCAGCAGCTCAAAAAGACAGAGCCTGGGCTACACCTTC.

This clonotype was seen a handful of times. This sequence joins TRBV4-1 and TRBJ1-3; possibly TRBD1 for D (6 bases). Germline lookup yields CDR1 MGHRA and CDR2 YSYEKL. There are 16 residues in the CDR3. Trimming shortened V by 5 bases and J by 0 bases, and 14 bases separated the two germline ends. CDR3 region: CASSTRGGASGNTIYF. DNA of the CDR3: TGCGCCAGCAGCACCCGAGGGGGAGCCTCTGGAAACACCATATATTTT.

The sample holds many counts of this clonotype. The CDR3 DNA follows: TGTGCCAGCAGCTTAGGCCGTCTAGCAGCCAACGGTGAGCAGTTCTTC. It codes for CASSLGRLAANGEQFF. The chain joins TRBV7-8 to TRBJ2-1; D may be TRBD2 (5 bases). This CDR3 spans 16 amino acids. Germline assignment: CDR1 SGHVS and CDR2 FQNEAQ. Between the trimmed V and J ends, which lost 1 base and 9 bases, there was a span of 19 bases.

There are a few counts of this clonotype. V and J are TRBV7-6 and TRBJ1-1; 9 bases are shared with TRBD1. The CDR3 sequence is 18 residues long. Germline CDR1 reads SGHVS; CDR2 reads FNYEAQ. V trimming: 5 bases; J trimming: 1 base; junction bases outside the gene matches: 14. In DNA form, the CDR3 reads TGTGCCAGCAGCGGCACCGGGACAGGGCGGGGACGGAACACTGAAGCTTTCTTT. It yields the protein CASSGTGTGRGRNTEAFF.

This clonotype was seen repeatedly, ten times or more. The V gene is TRBV7-9, the J gene TRBJ1-2; no definite D call. Germline V gene sequence: CDR1 SEHNR, CDR2 FQNEAQ (reference sequence). V lost 3 bases and J 8 bases, leaving 16 bases between the germline ends. CDR3 length: 14 residues. In DNA, the CDR3 is TGTGCCAGCAGCTTCTATTCCGCACTGGGGGGCTACACCTTC. Its protein is CASSFYSALGGYTF.

A few counts support this clonotype. This rearrangement joins TRBV7-9 to TRBJ1-2; possibly TRBD1 for D (6 bases). This CDR3 contains 14 residues. Trimming pared 5 bases from V and 2 bases from J, leaving 12 bases between. Germline CDR1 is SEHNR and CDR2 is FQNEAQ (reference sequence). CDR3 protein: CASSLRDKNYGYTF. In nucleotides, the CDR3 is TGTGCCAGCAGCCTACGGGACAAAAACTATGGCTACACCTTC.

There are a few counts of this clonotype. This chain joins TRBV28 and TRBJ2-5, with 9 bases fitting TRBD2. V trimming: 5 bases; J trimming: 0 bases; junction bases outside the gene matches: 7. The length of the CDR3 is 16 residues. CDR1 and CDR2 from the germline V gene are MDHEN and SYDVKM. The CDR3 nucleotides are TGTGCCAGCAGTCTGGTAGCGGGAGCTAACCAAGAGACCCAGTACTTC. This encodes CASSLVAGANQETQYF.

This clonotype was detected a few times. The rearrangement uses TRBV11-2 and TRBJ2-7; the match to TRBD2 covers 9 bases. This CDR3 has 17 residues. Germline V gene data show CDR1 as SGHAT and CDR2 as FQNNGV. V shed 2 bases and J 3 bases; nucleotides not matched to a gene: 11. The CDR3 region is CASSLPRGSGSSYEQYF. The CDR3 DNA is TGTGCCAGCAGCTTACCCCGGGGTAGCGGGAGTAGCTACGAGCAGTACTTC.

The gene calls are TRBV7-6 and TRBJ2-7, with 14 bases matching TRBD2. The length of the CDR3 is 15 residues. CDR1 is SGHVS and CDR2 is FNYEAQ in the germline V gene. V gave up 5 bases and J gave up 5 bases; unmatched junction bases: 5. CDR3 amino acids: CASSPTSGRAHEQYF. In nucleotides, the CDR3 is TGTGCCAGCAGCCCGACTAGCGGGAGGGCCCACGAGCAGTACTTC.

This clonotype was counted between two and nine times. This chain connects TRBV10-3 to TRBJ1-1; perhaps TRBD1 as D (5 bases). Trimming left V 10 bases short and J 11 bases short, with 20 bases between. Per germline, CDR1 ENHRY and CDR2 SYGVKD. The CDR3 is 12 amino acids. In nucleotides, the CDR3 is TGTGCCACAACCCGGGGCGGGGAGCCGGCTTTCTTT. It is translated as CATTRGGEPAFF.

J is TRBJ2-5 and V is TRBV7-2, with 9 nucleotides matching TRBD2. CDR3 size: 16 residues. V was clipped by 1 base and J by 5 bases; unmatched bases: 8. The germline gives CDR1 SGHTA, CDR2 FQGNSA. The CDR3 spells CASSLVGGRAAETQYF. In nucleotides, the CDR3 is TGTGCCAGCAGCTTAGTTGGCGGGAGGGCCGCGGAGACCCAGTACTTC.

The rearrangement links TRBV11-2 to TRBJ1-5, with 7 bases matching TRBD1. The CDR3 consists of 16 residues. J gave up 0 bases and V 5 bases, and 7 bases lay outside the gene matches. The germline CDR1 and CDR2 sequences are SGHAT and FQNNGV. The CDR3 nucleotides are TGTGCCAGCAGCGGCGGGACAGCTTTTAGCAATCAGCCCCAGCATTTT. This encodes CASSGGTAFSNQPQHF. Using reference TRBV11-2 and TRBJ1-5 for the parts outside the CDR3, the full variable domain is EAGVAQSPRYKIIEKRQSVAFWCNPISGHATLYWYQQILGQGPKLLIQFQNNGVVDDSQLPKDRFSAERLKGVDSTLKIQPAKLEDSAVYLCASSGGTAFSNQPQHFGDGTRLSIL.

The rearrangement uses TRBV10-3 and TRBJ1-5; 10 bases agree with TRBD1. The CDR3 sequence is 15 residues long. Per the germline V gene, CDR1 is ENHRY and CDR2 is SYGVKD. Trimming took 1 base from V and 7 from J; bases not matched to a gene: 4. The CDR3, as DNA: TGTGCCATCAGTGAGTGGGGACAGGGGAACCAGCCCCAGCATTTT. This encodes CAISEWGQGNQPQHF.

The sample holds a few counts of this clonotype. The chain combines TRBV6-2 or TRBV6-3 with TRBJ1-2; D perhaps matches TRBD1 (5 bases). Germline values: CDR1 MNHEY, CDR2 SVGEGT. CDR3 size: 13 residues. V lost 0 bases to trimming and J lost 4 bases, with 6 bases between them. The chain's CDR3 is CASSYSGGYGYTF. Here the CDR3 DNA reads TGTGCCAGCAGTTACTCGGGGGGCTATGGCTACACCTTC.